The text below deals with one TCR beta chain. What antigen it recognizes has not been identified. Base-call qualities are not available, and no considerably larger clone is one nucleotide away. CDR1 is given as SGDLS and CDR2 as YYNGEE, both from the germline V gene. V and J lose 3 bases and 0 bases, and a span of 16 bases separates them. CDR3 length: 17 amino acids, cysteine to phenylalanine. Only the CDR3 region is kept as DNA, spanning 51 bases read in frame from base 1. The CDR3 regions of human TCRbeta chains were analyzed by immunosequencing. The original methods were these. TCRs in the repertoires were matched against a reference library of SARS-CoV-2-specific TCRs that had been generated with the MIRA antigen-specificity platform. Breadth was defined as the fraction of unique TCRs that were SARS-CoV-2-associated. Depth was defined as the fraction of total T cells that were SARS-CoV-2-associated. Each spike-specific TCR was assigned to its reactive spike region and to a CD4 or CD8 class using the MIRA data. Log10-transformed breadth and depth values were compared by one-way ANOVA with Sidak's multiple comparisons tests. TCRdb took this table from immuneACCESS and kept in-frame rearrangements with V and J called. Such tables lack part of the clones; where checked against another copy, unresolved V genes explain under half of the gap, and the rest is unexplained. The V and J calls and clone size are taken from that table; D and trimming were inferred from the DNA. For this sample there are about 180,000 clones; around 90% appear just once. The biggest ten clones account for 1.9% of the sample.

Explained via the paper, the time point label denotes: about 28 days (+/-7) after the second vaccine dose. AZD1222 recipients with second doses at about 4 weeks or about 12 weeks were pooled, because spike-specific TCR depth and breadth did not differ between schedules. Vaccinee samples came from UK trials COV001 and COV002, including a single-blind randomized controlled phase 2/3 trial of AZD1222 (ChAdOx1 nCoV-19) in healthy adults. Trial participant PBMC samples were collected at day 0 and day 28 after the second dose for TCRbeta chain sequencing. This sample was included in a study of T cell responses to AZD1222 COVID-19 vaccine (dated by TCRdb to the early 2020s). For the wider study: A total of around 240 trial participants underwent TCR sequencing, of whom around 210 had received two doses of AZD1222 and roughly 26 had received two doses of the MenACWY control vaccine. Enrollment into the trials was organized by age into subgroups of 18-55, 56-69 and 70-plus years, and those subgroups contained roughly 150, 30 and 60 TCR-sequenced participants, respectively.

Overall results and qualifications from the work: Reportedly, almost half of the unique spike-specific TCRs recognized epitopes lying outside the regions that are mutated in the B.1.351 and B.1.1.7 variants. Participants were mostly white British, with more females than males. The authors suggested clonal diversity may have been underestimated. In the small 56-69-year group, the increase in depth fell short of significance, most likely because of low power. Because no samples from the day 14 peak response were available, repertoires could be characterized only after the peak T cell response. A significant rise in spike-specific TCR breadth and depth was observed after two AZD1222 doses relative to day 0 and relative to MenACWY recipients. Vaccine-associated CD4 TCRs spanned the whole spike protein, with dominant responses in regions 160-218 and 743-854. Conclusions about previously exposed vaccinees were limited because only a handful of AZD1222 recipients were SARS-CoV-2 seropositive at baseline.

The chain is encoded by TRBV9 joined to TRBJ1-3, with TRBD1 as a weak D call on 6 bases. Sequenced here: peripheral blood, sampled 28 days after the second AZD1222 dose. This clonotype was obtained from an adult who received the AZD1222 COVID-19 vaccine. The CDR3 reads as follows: CASSARGGTYSGNTIYF. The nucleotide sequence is TGTGCCAGCAGCGCCCGAGGGGGGACCTACTCTGGAAACACCATATATTTT. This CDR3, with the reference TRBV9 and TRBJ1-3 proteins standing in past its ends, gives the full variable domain DSGVTQTPKHLITATGQRVTLRCSPRSGDLSVYWYQQSLDQGLQFLIQYYNGEERAKGNILERFSAQQFPDLHSELNLSSLELGDSALYFCASSARGGTYSGNTIYFGEGSWLTVV.